This T cell receptor beta chain was found in a study of metastatic and nonmetastatic thyroid tumors. Study overall: Thyroid patients, malignant and benign, had repertoires compared across blood and tumor or nodule tissue.

CDR3 size: 13 residues. The V gene's germline CDR1 is DFQATT and CDR2 SNEGSKA (reference sequence). TCRdb recomputed clones from the PCR reads via MiXCR. The sample consists of some 15,000 clones, about a quarter of them appearing once. Treatment of any kind had been given to no patient before thyroid surgery. The chain uses TRBV20-1 and TRBJ1-5, with D possibly matching TRBD1 (5 bases). The TCR comes from a female donor with papillary thyroid cancer or a benign thyroid nodule (not recorded which). Some clones in this sample may be carry-over from other donors' samples. The specimen was adjacent normal tissue. The CDR3 loop is CGLKGPINQPQHF. CDR3 DNA sequence: TGCGGACTAAAGGGACCGATCAATCAGCCCCAGCATTTT.